This T cell receptor (beta chain) was found in a study of graft-versus-host responses after intestinal transplantation. V lost 1 base, J lost 3 bases, and 12 bases stayed unmatched. The CDR3 runs to 18 residues. Germline V gene lookup returns CDR1 LGHNA and CDR2 YNFKEQ. The data were produced by immunoSEQ multiplex PCR, yet TCRdb's version contains in-frame clones alone and is incomplete. This table holds 10,000 to 15,000 clones, 70% to 85% found once. The chain recombines TRBV4-2 with TRBJ2-7, with 10 bases aligning to TRBD1. Sequencing used PBMCs, obtained roughly 290 days after intestinal transplant. The TCR comes from a human patient who received an intestinal transplant, so some T cells may come from the graft donor. The CDR3 reads CASSQVGTGENNFYEQYF. CDR3 sequence (DNA): TGTGCCAGCAGCCAAGTCGGGACAGGGGAGAATAATTTCTACGAGCAGTACTTC.